The 19 T cell receptor beta chains given below trace back to one sample, sequenced in a study of identical twins. TCRdb fed the 5' RACE reads into MiXCR, producing one record per CDR3 protein. The table lists some 460,000 distinct CDR3 sequences, 11% to 15% of them singletons. A further study also used this sample, focusing on yellow fever vaccine responses in identical twins.

Sequencing was performed on CD4+ T cells sorted from blood. Source of these receptors: a woman aged 18-29 years in good health.

This clonotype was observed many times. CDR3 region: CSARDPARNNEQFF. DNA of the CDR3: TGCAGTGCTAGAGACCCAGCCCGGAACAATGAGCAGTTCTTC. The chain couples TRBV20-1 to TRBJ2-1; D is unresolved. The CDR3 contains 14 residues. V lost 0 bases and J lost 5, with 11 bases in between. Germline V gives CDR1 DFQATT, CDR2 SNEGSKA (reference sequence).

There are many counts of this clonotype. This chain links TRBV7-8 with TRBJ2-7; D might be TRBD1 (6 bases). The CDR3 is 14 amino acids. Germline-derived CDR1 and CDR2 are SGHVS and FQNEAQ. V was shortened by 1 base and J by 3 bases, with 10 bases between the two germline ends. The CDR3 is CASSLGQGHYEQYF. CDR3 nucleotides: TGTGCCAGCAGCTTAGGTCAGGGGCACTACGAGCAGTACTTC. The full variable domain, rest sourced from reference TRBV7-8 and TRBJ2-7, is GAGVSQSPRYKVAKRGQDVALRCDPISGHVSLFWYQQALGQGPEFLTYFQNEAQLDKSGLPSDRFFAERPEGSVSTLKIQRTQQEDSAVYLCASSLGQGHYEQYFGPGTRLTVT.

The chain joins TRBV21-1 to TRBJ1-6; the listed D gene, TRBD1, was not tested against the DNA. TRBV21-1 is flagged as a pseudogene. The length of the CDR3 is 17 residues. The CDR3 spells CASSALSRDRVCSPLHF. The CDR3 coding sequence is TGTGCCAGCAGCGCCCTATCCCGGGACAGGGTTTGTTCACCCCTCCACTTT.

In this sample, this clonotype turned up many times. The V gene is TRBV7-9, the J gene TRBJ1-3; tentative D call: TRBD1 (5 bases). Trimming stripped 5 bases from V and 0 bases from J, with 14 bases between. The V gene's germline CDR1 is SEHNR and CDR2 FQNEAQ (reference sequence). The CDR3 loop spans 16 amino acids. CDR3 nucleotides: TGTGCCAGCAGCCTGGTGGGACGGACCTCTGGAAACACCATATATTTT. Residues: CASSLVGRTSGNTIYF. Filled out from reference TRBV7-9 and TRBJ1-3, the complete variable domain reads DTGVSQNPRHKITKRGQNVTFRCDPISEHNRLYWYRQTLGQGPEFLTYFQNEAQLEKSRLLSDRFSAERPKGSFSTLEIQRTEQGDSAMYLCASSLVGRTSGNTIYFGEGSWLTVV.

This clonotype was recorded at least ten times. This chain uses TRBV15 with TRBJ1-4; 9 bases align to TRBD1. CDR1 is LNHNV and CDR2 is YYDKDF in the germline V gene (reference sequence). This CDR3 is built from 15 residues. Unmatched junction bases numbered 3, after V lost 0 bases and J lost 7 bases. CDR3 sequence (DNA): TGTGCCACCAGCAGAGAGGACAGGGGAAGTGAAAAACTGTTTTTT. Its protein is CATSREDRGSEKLFF.

This clonotype was counted at least ten times. The chain recombines TRBV10-3 with TRBJ2-3, with 7 nucleotides matching TRBD2. The CDR3 is made up of 16 amino acids. J lost 2 bases, V lost 3 bases, and 8 bases had no gene match. Per germline, CDR1 ENHRY and CDR2 SYGVKD. CDR3 coding DNA: TGTGCCATCAGTGAAGGGAGGGTGGTGTACACAGATACGCAGTATTTT. It translates to CAISEGRVVYTDTQYF.

The table lists this clonotype with a few counts. This sequence joins TRBV19 and TRBJ2-5, with D unclear. The V gene's germline CDR1 is LNHDA and CDR2 SQIVND (reference sequence). The CDR3 runs 13 residues. With 5 bases removed from V and 1 base from J, the gap between germline ends came to 8 bases. CDR3 residues: CASSSRFQETQYF. Written as DNA, the CDR3 is TGTGCCAGTAGTTCTCGATTCCAAGAGACCCAGTACTTC.

The sample holds many counts of this clonotype. V usage is TRBV12-3 or TRBV12-4 and J usage is TRBJ2-5, with 8 bases identical to TRBD2. The CDR3 contains 13 residues. J was trimmed by 5 bases and V by 6 bases; bases with no gene match: 5. This CDR3 reads CASSGGARETQYF. The CDR3 coding sequence is TGTGCCAGCAGCGGGGGGGCGAGGGAGACCCAGTACTTC.

Remarks on this clonotype: This may come from a read error, since a much larger clone is one base off. The rearrangement joins TRBV20-1 to TRBJ2-5; D is ambiguous. The CDR3 has 10 amino acids. Trimming left V 1 base short and J 5 bases short, with 2 bases between. CDR1 and CDR2 (germline): DFQATT, SNEGSKA (reference sequence). The CDR3 sequence is CSARVETQYF. As DNA, the CDR3 is TGCAGTGCTAGAGTGGAGACCCAGTACTTC.

The J gene is TRBJ2-1, the V gene TRBV4-3; D may be TRBD2 (7 bases). Trimming stripped 0 bases from V and 8 bases from J, with 14 bases between. The CDR3 length is 15 residues. Germline loops: CDR1 LGHNA, CDR2 YSLEER. The CDR3 loop reads CASSQDWGGADEQFF. CDR3 coding DNA: TGCGCCAGCAGCCAAGATTGGGGGGGGGCGGATGAGCAGTTCTTC.

The chain links TRBV10-3 to TRBJ2-5; D ambiguous. This CDR3 region has 14 residues. Germline V gene sequence: CDR1 ENHRY, CDR2 SYGVKD. V was pared by 0 bases and J by 2 bases, with 7 bases between. CDR3 in DNA: TGTGCCATCAGTGAGTCGCAGAAACAAGAGACCCAGTACTTC. This encodes CAISESQKQETQYF.

The rearrangement joins TRBV4-3 to TRBJ2-3; D is perhaps TRBD1 (6 bases). The length of the CDR3 is 14 residues. Germline V CDR1 and CDR2: LGHNA, YSLEER. Trimming shortened V by 1 base and J by 6 bases, and 11 bases separated the two germline ends. Here the CDR3 reads CASSQGGQVDTQYF. The CDR3 bases are TGCGCCAGCAGCCAAGGGGGGCAGGTGGATACGCAGTATTTT.

This clonotype was counted a few times. V usage is TRBV20-1 and J usage is TRBJ1-1, with 7 bases fitting TRBD1. Per the germline V gene, CDR1 is DFQATT and CDR2 is SNEGSKA (reference sequence). V shed 4 bases, J shed 4 bases, and the junction held 6 bases outside the gene matches. The length of the CDR3 is 13 residues. In DNA form, the CDR3 reads TGCAGTGCTAAGGAGGGGGCTCGCACTGAAGCTTTCTTT. Its protein is CSAKEGARTEAFF.

This clonotype has just a few counts. The V call is TRBV20-1, the J call TRBJ2-7, with D possibly TRBD1 on 5 matching bases. The V end was cut by 4 bases, the J end by 2 bases, with 12 bases between. The germline V gene encodes CDR1 DFQATT and CDR2 SNEGSKA (reference sequence). CDR3 length equals 13 residues. In nucleotides, the CDR3 is TGCAGTGCTATCGTCCCAGGGACCTACGAGCAGTACTTC. Its translation is CSAIVPGTYEQYF.

The chain is built from TRBV20-1 and TRBJ2-3; the match to TRBD2 covers 11 bases. Unmatched junction bases numbered 3, after V lost 1 base and J lost 6 bases. The CDR3 contains 14 residues. The germline V gene encodes CDR1 DFQATT and CDR2 SNEGSKA (reference sequence). CDR3 nucleotide sequence: TGCAGTGCTAGAGTAGCGGGGGGGCCGGATACGCAGTATTTT. Encoded protein: CSARVAGGPDTQYF.

This clonotype was detected only a few times. CDR3: CASSLPGGPGNEQFF. The CDR3 DNA reads as TGTGCCAGCAGTCTCCCGGGGGGGCCGGGAAATGAGCAGTTCTTC. The chain combines TRBV12-3 or TRBV12-4 with TRBJ2-1; TRBD2 matches at 8 bases. V shed 5 bases, J shed 7 bases, and the junction held 10 bases outside the gene matches. The CDR3 is 15 amino acids.

This chain connects TRBV12-3 or TRBV12-4 to TRBJ2-5; TRBD2 matches at 7 bases. The CDR3 loop spans 13 amino acids. Trimming cost V 4 bases and J 3 bases; bases outside gene matches: 2. Here the CDR3 reads CASSWEGKETQYF. For the CDR3, the DNA is TGTGCCAGCAGTTGGGAGGGAAAAGAGACCCAGTACTTC.

The DNA for the CDR3 is TGTGCCAGCAGCTTTACTAGCGGGGGCCAAGAGACCCAGTACTTC. It translates to CASSFTSGGQETQYF. The chain has TRBV7-2 and TRBJ2-5; the match to TRBD2 covers 11 bases. The CDR3 is 15 residues long. V was pared by 3 bases and J by 1 base, with 1 base of the junction left unmatched. CDR1 SGHTA and CDR2 FQGNSA come from the germline V gene.

The chain employs TRBV20-1 and TRBJ2-1; 9 nucleotides align to TRBD2. With V trimmed by 4 bases and J by 3 bases, 4 bases remained unmatched. CDR1 is DFQATT, CDR2 SNEGSKA, per germline (reference sequence). The CDR3 runs 14 residues. The CDR3 protein is CSAIPSGVYNEQFF. The CDR3 region has the DNA TGCAGTGCTATCCCTAGCGGGGTCTACAATGAGCAGTTCTTC.